A selection of T cell receptor beta chains follows, all from one sample in a study of chemoradiotherapy in HPV16-positive cancers. Generated by immunoSEQ multiplex PCR, the TCRdb table keeps only in-frame clones and is missing some. The sample records approximately 32,000 clones, just under 80% being singletons. The sequenced sample was blood, obtained from a patient who underwent chemoradiotherapy. The receptors stem from a human donor with HPV-associated anogenital cancer. The CDR3 runs from the conserved cysteine through the conserved F or W. Fields, in order: J gene, V gene, D gene, clone size, CDR3 protein, CDR3 DNA. The D gene is left open where the match is weak. Only some rows state a clone size, as once, few, many or a class for expanded clones.

J: TRBJ1-4
V: TRBV7-2
D: NA
size: NA
CDR3: CASSLVAGRGGNLFF
DNA: TGTGCCAGCAGCTTAGTTGCGGGTAGAGGGGGTAATCTGTTTTTT

J: TRBJ2-2
V: TRBV10-3
D: NA
size: NA
CDR3: CAISVGGQSNTGELFF
DNA: TGTGCCATCAGTGTCGGCGGGCAGTCTAACACCGGGGAGCTGTTTTTT

J: TRBJ1-1
V: TRBV2
D: TRBD1
size: NA
CDR3: CASEGDRNTEAFF
DNA: TGTGCCAGCGAGGGGGACAGGAACACTGAAGCTTTCTTT

J: TRBJ2-1
V: TRBV29-1
D: TRBD2
size: NA
CDR3: CSVEDRASGGGGEQFF
DNA: TGCAGCGTTGAAGATCGCGCTAGCGGGGGAGGGGGTGAGCAGTTCTTC

J: TRBJ1-5
V: TRBV7-9
D: NA
size: NA
CDR3: CASRSNSNQPQHF
DNA: TGTGCCAGCAGGTCTAATAGCAATCAGCCCCAGCATTTT

J: TRBJ2-4
V: TRBV7-9
D: NA
size: NA
CDR3: CASSSSTLAKNIQYF
DNA: TGTGCCAGCAGCTCATCTACCTTAGCCAAAAACATTCAGTACTTC

J: TRBJ1-4
V: TRBV7-9
D: NA
size: NA
CDR3: CASSLVGRGEKLFF
DNA: TGTGCCAGCAGCTTAGTGGGAAGAGGTGAAAAACTGTTTTTT

J: TRBJ2-7
V: TRBV4-3
D: NA
size: once
CDR3: CASSQGHGGSEDEQYF
DNA: TGCGCCAGCAGCCAAGGTCATGGAGGTTCCGAGGACGAGCAGTACTTC

J: TRBJ1-2
V: TRBV19
D: TRBD1
size: NA
CDR3: CASRSGGQGGDGYTF
DNA: TGTGCCAGTAGGTCTGGGGGACAGGGAGGCGATGGCTACACCTTC

J: TRBJ2-7
V: TRBV5-4
D: NA
size: NA
CDR3: CASSLGRSGTSEQYF
DNA: TGTGCCAGCAGCTTGGGAAGATCAGGAACGAGCGAGCAGTACTTC

J: TRBJ2-7
V: TRBV2
D: NA
size: NA
CDR3: CASRPQGAHSYEQYF
DNA: TGTGCCAGCAGGCCACAGGGTGCCCACTCCTACGAGCAGTACTTC

J: TRBJ1-1
V: TRBV19
D: NA
size: NA
CDR3: CASSINWVDTEAFF
DNA: TGTGCCAGTAGTATTAATTGGGTCGACACTGAAGCTTTCTTT

J: TRBJ1-6
V: TRBV6-5
D: TRBD1
size: few
CDR3: CASSYWGGQGGSPLHF
DNA: TGTGCCAGCAGTTACTGGGGCGGACAGGGGGGTTCACCCCTCCACTTT

J: TRBJ1-1
V: TRBV7-2
D: NA
size: NA
CDR3: CASSLGTVNTEAFF
DNA: TGTGCCAGCAGCCTTGGGACGGTGAACACTGAAGCTTTCTTT

J: TRBJ1-2
V: TRBV25-1
D: NA
size: once
CDR3: CASSELRGGYTF
DNA: TGTGCCAGCAGTGAACTCCGGGGGGGCTACACCTTC

J: TRBJ1-3
V: TRBV7-8
D: NA
size: NA
CDR3: CASSTGNSGNTIYF
DNA: TGTGCCAGCAGCACCGGGAACTCTGGAAACACCATATATTTT